This is a list of T cell receptor beta chains from one sample in a study of shared clonotypes between healthy human individuals. Sequencing used immunoSEQ multiplex PCR; TCRdb keeps in-frame clones, though not all of them. The table has hundreds of thousands of clones, more than 60% seen once; the top ten hold under 11%. Sequencing input: memory CD4+ T cells sorted from blood. The receptors here all came from a man aged 25-40 years in good health. CDR3s include the opening cysteine and the closing phenylalanine or tryptophan. D genes are given only for firm matches. Where a row states a size, it is once, few, many or the class of an expanded clone; other rows omit it.

.	TRBJ2-2	few	TRBV7-2	CASSINSGNTGELFF	TGTGCCAGCAGCATCAATTCCGGGAACACCGGGGAGCTGTTTTTT
TRBD1	TRBJ2-7	.	TRBV7-2	CASSLQGASYEQYF	TGTGCCAGCAGCTTACAGGGGGCGTCGTACGAGCAGTACTTC
TRBD2	TRBJ2-5	.	TRBV29-1	CSSGLASQETQYF	TGCAGCTCGGGACTAGCGTCGCAAGAGACCCAGTACTTC
.	TRBJ1-1	.	TRBV5-4	CASSEGPNTEAFF	TGTGCCAGCAGCGAGGGCCCTAACACTGAAGCTTTCTTT
TRBD2	TRBJ2-1	few	TRBV11-2	CASSFREGGTRGNEQFF	TGTGCCAGCAGCTTTAGGGAGGGGGGGACTAGAGGCAATGAGCAGTTCTTC
.	TRBJ2-7	few	TRBV6-1	CASSRDHSYEQYF	TGTGCCAGCAGCCGGGACCACTCCTACGAGCAGTACTTC
TRBD2	TRBJ2-1	.	TRBV9	CASSPGLAGRSQPYNEQFF	TGTGCCAGCAGCCCGGGACTAGCGGGTCGGTCGCAACCCTACAATGAGCAGTTCTTC
.	TRBJ2-2	.	TRBV9	CASSVAPGKGSGELFF	TGTGCCAGCAGCGTAGCTCCGGGTAAGGGGTCCGGGGAGCTGTTTTTT
TRBD1	TRBJ2-7	.	TRBV7-9	CASSPGGFGYEQYF	TGTGCCAGCAGCCCAGGGGGCTTTGGTTACGAGCAGTACTTC
.	TRBJ2-3	few	TRBV30	CAWSGWGRVPDTQYF	TGTGCCTGGAGTGGATGGGGGAGAGTGCCAGATACGCAGTATTTT
.	TRBJ2-2	.	TRBV9	CASSGSRDFNVPGELFF	TGTGCCAGCAGCGGATCCCGGGACTTTAACGTCCCCGGGGAGCTGTTTTTT
.	TRBJ2-3	few	TRBV5-1	CASSPTVSTDTQYF	TGCGCCAGCAGCCCAACGGTGAGCACAGATACGCAGTATTTT
TRBD1	TRBJ1-5	.	TRBV2	CASSADREPQPQHF	TGTGCCAGCAGTGCGGACAGGGAACCTCAGCCCCAGCATTTT
TRBD1	TRBJ2-2	.	TRBV10-3	CAIRVRTGGTGELFF	TGTGCCATCAGGGTCCGGACAGGGGGGACCGGGGAGCTGTTTTTT
.	TRBJ1-2	.	TRBV28	CASSQPPGRGGYTF	TGTGCCAGCAGTCAACCGCCGGGCAGGGGTGGCTACACCTTC
.	TRBJ2-7	.	TRBV5-1	CASSLEGGEQYF	TGCGCCAGCAGCTTGGAAGGGGGCGAGCAGTACTTC
TRBD2	TRBJ2-1	.	TRBV6-5	CASRLGTSGRGEQFF	TGTGCCAGCAGACTCGGGACTAGCGGGAGAGGTGAGCAGTTCTTC
.	TRBJ1-2	.	TRBV19	CASTFVGRNYGYTF	TGTGCCAGTACCTTCGTTGGTAGGAACTATGGCTACACCTTC
TRBD1	TRBJ1-4	.	TRBV5-1	CASSRGDSELFF	TGCGCCAGCAGTCGGGGGGACAGCGAACTGTTTTTT
.	TRBJ1-2	few	TRBV6-1	CATSRDLHSGGYTF	TGTGCCACCTCTCGGGACCTACATAGTGGTGGCTACACCTTC
.	TRBJ2-5	.	TRBV2	CASSEGPRETQYF	TGTGCCAGCAGTGAAGGTCCCCGAGAGACCCAGTACTTC
.	TRBJ2-1	.	TRBV7-3	CASSPLGGGYNEQFF	TGTGCCAGCAGCCCTCTGGGCGGCGGGTACAATGAGCAGTTCTTC
.	TRBJ2-2	.	TRBV7-2	CASSFTSSGELFF	TGTGCCAGCAGTTTCACTAGCTCCGGGGAGCTGTTTTTT
TRBD2	TRBJ2-1	.	TRBV2	CASQPGGSYNEQFF	TGTGCCAGCCAACCGGGGGGATCCTACAATGAGCAGTTCTTC
.	TRBJ2-7	.	TRBV5-6	CAVQREDSYEQYF	TGTGCCGTGCAGAGAGAGGACTCCTACGAGCAGTACTTC
TRBD2	TRBJ2-1	once	TRBV7-3	CASSPVAGGPNNEQFF	TGTGCCAGCAGCCCAGTAGCGGGAGGGCCCAACAATGAGCAGTTCTTC
.	TRBJ1-5	.	TRBV7-9	CASSLSVPNQPQHF	TGTGCCAGCAGCTTATCAGTGCCGAATCAGCCCCAGCATTTT
.	TRBJ2-1	.	TRBV7-2	CASSPRPPLPDSNEQFF	TGTGCCAGCAGCCCCCGACCCCCTCTACCAGATAGCAATGAGCAGTTCTTC
.	TRBJ2-7	.	TRBV18	CASSPGRSSSYEQYF	TGTGCCAGCTCACCAGGGAGGAGCAGCTCCTACGAGCAGTACTTC
.	TRBJ1-1	.	TRBV5-6	CASSLPGQNTEAFF	TGTGCCAGCAGTCTCCCAGGACAAAACACTGAAGCTTTCTTT
TRBD2	TRBJ2-1	.	TRBV11-1	CASSRWGTSGSNEQFF	TGTGCCAGCAGCCGATGGGGGACTAGCGGGAGCAATGAGCAGTTCTTC
.	TRBJ2-1	.	TRBV7-2	CASSLGAGSYNEQFF	TGTGCCAGCAGCTTAGGCGCGGGCTCCTACAATGAGCAGTTCTTC
.	TRBJ2-7	.	TRBV6-1	CASSGSGTYYEQYF	TGTGCCAGCAGTGGTTCCGGGACTTACTACGAGCAGTACTTC